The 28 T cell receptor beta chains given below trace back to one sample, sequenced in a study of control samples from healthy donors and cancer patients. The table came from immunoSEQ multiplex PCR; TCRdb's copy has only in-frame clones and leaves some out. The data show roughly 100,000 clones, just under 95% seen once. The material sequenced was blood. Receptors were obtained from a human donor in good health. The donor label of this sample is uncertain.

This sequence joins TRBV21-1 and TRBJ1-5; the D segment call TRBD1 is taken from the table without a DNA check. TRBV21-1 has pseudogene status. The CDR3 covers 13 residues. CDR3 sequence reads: CASSHRINQPQHF. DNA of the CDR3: TGTGCCAGCAGCCACAGGATAAATCAGCCCCAGCATTTT.

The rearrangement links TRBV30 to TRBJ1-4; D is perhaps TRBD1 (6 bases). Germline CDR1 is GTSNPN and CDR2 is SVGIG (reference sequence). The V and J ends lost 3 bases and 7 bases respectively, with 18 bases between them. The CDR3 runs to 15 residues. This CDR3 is CAWRQQTGFGEKLFF. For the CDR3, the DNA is TGTGCCTGGAGGCAGCAAACAGGGTTCGGTGAAAAACTGTTTTTT.

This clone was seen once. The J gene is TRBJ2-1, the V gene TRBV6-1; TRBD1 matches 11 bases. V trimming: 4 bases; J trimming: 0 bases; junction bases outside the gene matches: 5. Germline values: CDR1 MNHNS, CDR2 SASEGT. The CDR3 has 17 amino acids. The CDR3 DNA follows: TGTGCCAGCAGTGTCGGACAGGGGGCGGGCTCCTACAATGAGCAGTTCTTC. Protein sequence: CASSVGQGAGSYNEQFF.

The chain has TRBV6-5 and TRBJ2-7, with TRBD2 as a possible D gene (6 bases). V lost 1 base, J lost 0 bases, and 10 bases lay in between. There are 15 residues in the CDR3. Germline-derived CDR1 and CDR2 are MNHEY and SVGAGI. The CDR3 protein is CASSYFATSSYEQYF. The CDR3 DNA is TGTGCCAGCAGTTACTTCGCGACTAGCTCCTACGAGCAGTACTTC.

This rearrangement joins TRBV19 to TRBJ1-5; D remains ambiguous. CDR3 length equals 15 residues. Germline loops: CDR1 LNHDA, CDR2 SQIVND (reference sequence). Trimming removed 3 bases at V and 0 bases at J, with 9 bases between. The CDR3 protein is CASSMWGSSNQPQHF. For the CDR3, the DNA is TGTGCCAGTAGTATGTGGGGTAGTAGCAATCAGCCCCAGCATTTT.

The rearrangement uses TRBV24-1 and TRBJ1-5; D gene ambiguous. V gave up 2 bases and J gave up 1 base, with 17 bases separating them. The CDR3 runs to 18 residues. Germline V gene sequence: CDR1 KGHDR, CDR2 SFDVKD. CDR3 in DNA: TGTGCCACCAGTGATTCCAAACTGACCGAGAAGAGCAATCAGCCCCAGCATTTT. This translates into CATSDSKLTEKSNQPQHF.

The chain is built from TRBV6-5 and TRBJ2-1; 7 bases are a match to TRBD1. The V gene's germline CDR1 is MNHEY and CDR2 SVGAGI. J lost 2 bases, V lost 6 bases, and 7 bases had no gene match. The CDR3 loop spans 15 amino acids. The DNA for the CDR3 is TGTGCCAGCAGAGACAGGGTCGGAACCTACAATGAGCAGTTCTTC. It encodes CASRDRVGTYNEQFF.

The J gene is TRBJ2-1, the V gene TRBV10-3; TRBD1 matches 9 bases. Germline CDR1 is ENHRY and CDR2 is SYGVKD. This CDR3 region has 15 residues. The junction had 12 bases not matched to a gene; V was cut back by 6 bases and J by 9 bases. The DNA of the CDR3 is TGTGCCATCAGCCCAGACAGGGGGTTAGGGAGTGAGCAGTTCTTC. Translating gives CAISPDRGLGSEQFF.

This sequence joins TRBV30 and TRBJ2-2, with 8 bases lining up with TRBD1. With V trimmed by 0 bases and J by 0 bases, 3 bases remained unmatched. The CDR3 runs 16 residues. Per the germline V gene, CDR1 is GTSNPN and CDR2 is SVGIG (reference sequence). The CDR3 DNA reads TGTGCCTGGAGTGTAAAACAGGGGGCGAACACCGGGGAGCTGTTTTTT. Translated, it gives CAWSVKQGANTGELFF.

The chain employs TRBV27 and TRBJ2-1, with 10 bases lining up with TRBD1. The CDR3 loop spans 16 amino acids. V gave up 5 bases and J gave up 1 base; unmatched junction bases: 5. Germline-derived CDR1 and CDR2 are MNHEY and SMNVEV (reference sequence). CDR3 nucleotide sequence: TGTGCCAGCAGTCAACGACAGGGGGCATCCTACAATGAGCAGTTCTTC. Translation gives CASSQRQGASYNEQFF.

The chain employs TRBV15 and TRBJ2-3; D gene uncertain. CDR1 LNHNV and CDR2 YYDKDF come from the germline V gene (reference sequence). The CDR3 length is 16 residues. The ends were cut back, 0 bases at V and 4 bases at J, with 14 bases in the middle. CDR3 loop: CATSRDGMVFADTQYF. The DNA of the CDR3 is TGTGCCACCAGCAGAGATGGGATGGTTTTCGCAGATACGCAGTATTTT.

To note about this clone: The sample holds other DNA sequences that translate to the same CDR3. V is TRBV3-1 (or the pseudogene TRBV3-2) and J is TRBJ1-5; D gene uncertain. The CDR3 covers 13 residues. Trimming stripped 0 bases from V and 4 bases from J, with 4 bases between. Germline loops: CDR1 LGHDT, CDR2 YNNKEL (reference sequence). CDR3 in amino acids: CASSQDSNQPQHF. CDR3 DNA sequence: TGTGCCAGCAGCCAAGACAGTAATCAGCCCCAGCATTTT.

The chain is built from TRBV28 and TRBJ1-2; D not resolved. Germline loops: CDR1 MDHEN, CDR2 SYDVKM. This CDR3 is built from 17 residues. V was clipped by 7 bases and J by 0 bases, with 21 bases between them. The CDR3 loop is CASTLNGLLGTNYGYTF. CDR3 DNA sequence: TGTGCCAGCACCCTGAACGGACTCTTGGGGACTAACTATGGCTACACCTTC.

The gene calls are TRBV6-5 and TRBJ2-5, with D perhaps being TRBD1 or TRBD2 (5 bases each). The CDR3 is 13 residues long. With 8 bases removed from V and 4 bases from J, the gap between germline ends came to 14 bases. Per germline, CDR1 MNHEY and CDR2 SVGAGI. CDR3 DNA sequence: TGTGCCAGCGAAGCCGGGGCGCGAGAGACCCAGTACTTC. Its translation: CASEAGARETQYF.

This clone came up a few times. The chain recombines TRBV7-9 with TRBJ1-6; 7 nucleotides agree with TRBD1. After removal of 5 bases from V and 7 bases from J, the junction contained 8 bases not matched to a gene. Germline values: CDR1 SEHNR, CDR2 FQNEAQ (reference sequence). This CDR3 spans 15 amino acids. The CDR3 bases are TGTGCCAGCAGCCCCATGGGACAGAGGAATTCACCCCTCCACTTT. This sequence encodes CASSPMGQRNSPLHF.

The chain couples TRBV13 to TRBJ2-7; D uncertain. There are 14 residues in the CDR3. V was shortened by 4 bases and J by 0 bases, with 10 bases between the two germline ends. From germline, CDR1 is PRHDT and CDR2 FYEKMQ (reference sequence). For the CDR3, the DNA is TGTGCCAGCAGCTCAAAGTTGGCCTCCTACGAGCAGTACTTC. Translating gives CASSSKLASYEQYF.

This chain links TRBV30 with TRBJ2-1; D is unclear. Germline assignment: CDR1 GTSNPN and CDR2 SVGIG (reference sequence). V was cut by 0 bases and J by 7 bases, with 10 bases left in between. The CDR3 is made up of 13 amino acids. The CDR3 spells CAWSVSLSNEQFF. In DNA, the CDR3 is TGTGCCTGGAGTGTAAGTCTTAGTAATGAGCAGTTCTTC.

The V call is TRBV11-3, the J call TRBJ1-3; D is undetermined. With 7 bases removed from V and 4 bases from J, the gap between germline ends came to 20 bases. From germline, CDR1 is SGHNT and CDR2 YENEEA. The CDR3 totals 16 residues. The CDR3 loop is CASTSRFRTGGNTIYF. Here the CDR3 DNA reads TGTGCCAGCACCTCCCGATTCAGGACGGGAGGAAACACCATATATTTT.

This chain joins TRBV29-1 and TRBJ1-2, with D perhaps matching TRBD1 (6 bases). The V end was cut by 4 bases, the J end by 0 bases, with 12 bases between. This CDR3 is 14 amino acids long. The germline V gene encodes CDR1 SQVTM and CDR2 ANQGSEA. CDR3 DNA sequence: TGCAGCGTTGTCGGACAGTTCTCTAACTATGGCTACACCTTC. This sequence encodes CSVVGQFSNYGYTF.

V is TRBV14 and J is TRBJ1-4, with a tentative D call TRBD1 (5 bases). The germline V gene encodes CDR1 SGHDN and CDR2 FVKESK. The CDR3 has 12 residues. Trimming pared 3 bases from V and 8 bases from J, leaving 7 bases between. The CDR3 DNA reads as TGTGCCAGCAGCCAGCGGGGCGAAAAACTGTTTTTT. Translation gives CASSQRGEKLFF.

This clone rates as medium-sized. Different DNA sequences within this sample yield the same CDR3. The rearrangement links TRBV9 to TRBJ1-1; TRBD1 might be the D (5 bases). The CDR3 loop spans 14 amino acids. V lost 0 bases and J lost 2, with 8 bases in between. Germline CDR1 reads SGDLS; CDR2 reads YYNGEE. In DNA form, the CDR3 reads TGTGCCAGCAGCGTAGAAGGGACTAACACTGAAGCTTTCTTT. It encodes CASSVEGTNTEAFF. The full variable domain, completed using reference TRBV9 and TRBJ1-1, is DSGVTQTPKHLITATGQRVTLRCSPRSGDLSVYWYQQSLDQGLQFLIQYYNGEERAKGNILERFSAQQFPDLHSELNLSSLELGDSALYFCASSVEGTNTEAFFGQGTRLTVV.

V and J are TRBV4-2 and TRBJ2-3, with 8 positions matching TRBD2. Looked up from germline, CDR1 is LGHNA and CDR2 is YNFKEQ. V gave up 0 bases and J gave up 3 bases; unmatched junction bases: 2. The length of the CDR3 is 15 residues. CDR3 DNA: TGTGCCAGCAGCCAAGATGGCGGGGGGACAGATACGCAGTATTTT. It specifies CASSQDGGGTDTQYF.

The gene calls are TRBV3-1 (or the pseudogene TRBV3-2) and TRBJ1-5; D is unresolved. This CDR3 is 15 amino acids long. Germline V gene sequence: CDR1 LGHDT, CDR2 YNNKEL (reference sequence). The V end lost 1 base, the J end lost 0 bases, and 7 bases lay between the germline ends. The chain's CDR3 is CASSQGGNSNQPQHF. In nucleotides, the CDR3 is TGTGCCAGCAGCCAAGGCGGGAATAGCAATCAGCCCCAGCATTTT.

Written as DNA, the CDR3 is TGTGCCAGCAGCAGGACAGGGTACGAGCAGTACTTC. Encoded protein: CASSRTGYEQYF. The chain joins TRBV2 to TRBJ2-7; TRBD1 matches 8 bases. The length of the CDR3 is 12 residues. CDR1 and CDR2 (germline): SNHLY, FYNNEI. V shed 6 bases and J 4 bases; nucleotides not matched to a gene: 2.

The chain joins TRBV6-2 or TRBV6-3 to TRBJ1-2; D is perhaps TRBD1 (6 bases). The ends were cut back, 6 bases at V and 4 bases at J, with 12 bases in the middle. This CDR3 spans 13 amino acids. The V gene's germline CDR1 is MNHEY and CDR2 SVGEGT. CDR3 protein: CASSRGPAYGYTF. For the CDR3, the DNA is TGTGCCAGCAGCCGGGGGCCCGCCTATGGCTACACCTTC.

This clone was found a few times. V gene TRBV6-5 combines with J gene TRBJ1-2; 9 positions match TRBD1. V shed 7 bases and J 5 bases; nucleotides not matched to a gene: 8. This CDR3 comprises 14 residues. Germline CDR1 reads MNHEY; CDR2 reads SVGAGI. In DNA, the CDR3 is TGTGCCAGCATCTTACAGGGGGCAGGATATGGCTACACCTTC. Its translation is CASILQGAGYGYTF.

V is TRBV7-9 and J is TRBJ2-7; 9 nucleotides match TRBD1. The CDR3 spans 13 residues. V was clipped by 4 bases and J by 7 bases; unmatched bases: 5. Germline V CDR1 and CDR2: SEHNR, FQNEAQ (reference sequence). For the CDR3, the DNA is TGTGCCAGCAGCTGGACAGGGGCCGGGGAGCAGTACGTC. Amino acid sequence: CASSWTGAGEQYV.

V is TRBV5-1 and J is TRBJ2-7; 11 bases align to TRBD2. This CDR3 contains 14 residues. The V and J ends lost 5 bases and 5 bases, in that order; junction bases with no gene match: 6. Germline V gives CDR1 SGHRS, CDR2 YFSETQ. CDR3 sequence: CASSRTSGGDEQYF. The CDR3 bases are TGCGCCAGCAGTCGCACTAGCGGGGGTGACGAGCAGTACTTC.